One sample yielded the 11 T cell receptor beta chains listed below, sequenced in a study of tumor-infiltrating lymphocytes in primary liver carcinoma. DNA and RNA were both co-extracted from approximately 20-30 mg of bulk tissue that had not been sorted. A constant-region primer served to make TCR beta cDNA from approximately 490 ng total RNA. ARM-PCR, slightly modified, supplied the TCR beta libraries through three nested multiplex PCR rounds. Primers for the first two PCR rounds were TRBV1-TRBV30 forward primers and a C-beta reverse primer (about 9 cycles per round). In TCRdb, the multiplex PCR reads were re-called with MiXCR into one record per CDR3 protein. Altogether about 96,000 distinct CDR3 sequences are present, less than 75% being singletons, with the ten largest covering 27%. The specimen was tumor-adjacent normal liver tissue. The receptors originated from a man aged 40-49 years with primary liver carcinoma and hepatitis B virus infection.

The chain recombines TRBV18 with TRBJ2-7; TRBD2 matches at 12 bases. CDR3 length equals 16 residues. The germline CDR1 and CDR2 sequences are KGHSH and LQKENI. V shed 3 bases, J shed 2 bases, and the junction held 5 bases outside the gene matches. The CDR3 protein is CASSPALAGGTYEQYF. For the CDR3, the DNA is TGTGCCAGCTCACCGGCCCTAGCGGGAGGGACCTACGAGCAGTACTTC. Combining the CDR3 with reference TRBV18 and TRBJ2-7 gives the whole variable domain NAGVMQNPRHLVRRRGQEARLRCSPMKGHSHVYWYRQLPEEGLKFMVYLQKENIIDESGMPKERFSAEFPKEGPSILRIQQVVRGDSAAYFCASSPALAGGTYEQYFGPGTRLTVT.

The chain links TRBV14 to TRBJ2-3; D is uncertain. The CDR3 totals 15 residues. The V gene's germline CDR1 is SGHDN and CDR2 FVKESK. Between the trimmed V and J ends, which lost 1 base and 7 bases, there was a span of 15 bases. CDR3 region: CASSQGRASTNTQYF. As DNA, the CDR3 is TGTGCCAGCAGCCAAGGACGGGCTAGTACAAATACGCAGTATTTT.

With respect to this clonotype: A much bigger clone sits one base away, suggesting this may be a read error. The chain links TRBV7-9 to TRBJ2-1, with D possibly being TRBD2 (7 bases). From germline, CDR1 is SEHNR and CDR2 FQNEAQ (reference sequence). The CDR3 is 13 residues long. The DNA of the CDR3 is TGTGCCAGCAGCCGTTCGGGGGGCTATGAGGAGTTCTTC. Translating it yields CASSRSGGYEEFF.

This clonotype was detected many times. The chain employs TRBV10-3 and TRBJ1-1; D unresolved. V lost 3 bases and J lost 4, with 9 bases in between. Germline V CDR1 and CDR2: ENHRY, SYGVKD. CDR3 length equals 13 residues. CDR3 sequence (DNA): TGTGCCATCAGTGACGGGCAGAGCACTGAAGCTTTCTTT. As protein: CAISDGQSTEAFF.

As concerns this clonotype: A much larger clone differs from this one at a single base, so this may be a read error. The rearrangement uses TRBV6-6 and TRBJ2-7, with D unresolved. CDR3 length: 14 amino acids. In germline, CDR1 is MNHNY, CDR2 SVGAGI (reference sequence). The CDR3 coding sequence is TGTGCCAGCGGTTACACCGGCGGTGCCTACGAGCAGTACTTC. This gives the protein CASGYTGGAYEQYF.

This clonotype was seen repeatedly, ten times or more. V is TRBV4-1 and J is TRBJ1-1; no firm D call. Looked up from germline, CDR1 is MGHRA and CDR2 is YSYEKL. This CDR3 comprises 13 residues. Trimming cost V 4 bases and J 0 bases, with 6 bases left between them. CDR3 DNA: TGCGCCAGCAGCCTTGCGGTGAACACTGAAGCTTTCTTT. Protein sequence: CASSLAVNTEAFF.

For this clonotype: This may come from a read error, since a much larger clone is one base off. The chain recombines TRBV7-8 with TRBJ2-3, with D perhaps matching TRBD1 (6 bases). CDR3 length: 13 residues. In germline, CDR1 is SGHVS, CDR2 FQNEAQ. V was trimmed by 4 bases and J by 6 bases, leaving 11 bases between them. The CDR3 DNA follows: TGTGCCAGCAGCTCAGGGGTGCGGGATACGCAGTATTTT. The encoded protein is CASSSGVRDTQYF.

The CDR3 DNA reads as TGTGCCAGCAGCGCAACAGGGTACAATCAGCCCCAGCATTTT. Protein: CASSATGYNQPQHF. This rearrangement joins TRBV7-9 to TRBJ1-5, with a weak D call TRBD1 (6 bases). This CDR3 contains 14 residues. V gave up 5 bases and J gave up 3 bases, with 11 bases separating them. The germline CDR1 and CDR2 sequences are SEHNR and FQNEAQ (reference sequence).

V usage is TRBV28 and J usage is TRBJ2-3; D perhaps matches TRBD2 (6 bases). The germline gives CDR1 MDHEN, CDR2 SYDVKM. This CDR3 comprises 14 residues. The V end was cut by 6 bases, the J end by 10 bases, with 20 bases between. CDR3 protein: CASRGLGVIDAQYF. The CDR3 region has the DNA TGTGCCAGCAGGGGACTGGGGGTAATTGATGCGCAGTATTTT.

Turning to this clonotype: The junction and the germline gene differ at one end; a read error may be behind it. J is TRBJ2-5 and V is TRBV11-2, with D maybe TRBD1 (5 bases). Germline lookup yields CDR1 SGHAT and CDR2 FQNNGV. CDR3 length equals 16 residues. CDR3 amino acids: CASRSRESARQETQYF. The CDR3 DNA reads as TGCGCCAGCAGATCCAGGGAATCGGCCCGCCAAGAGACCCAGTACTTC.

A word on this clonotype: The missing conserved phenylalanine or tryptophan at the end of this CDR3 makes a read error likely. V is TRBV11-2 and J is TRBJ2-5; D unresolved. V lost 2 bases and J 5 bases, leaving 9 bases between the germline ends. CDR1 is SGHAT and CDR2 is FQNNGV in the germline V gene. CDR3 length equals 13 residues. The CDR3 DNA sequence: TGTGCCAGCAGCTTAAATGTAGGGGAGACCCAGTACTCT. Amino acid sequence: CASSLNVGETQYS.